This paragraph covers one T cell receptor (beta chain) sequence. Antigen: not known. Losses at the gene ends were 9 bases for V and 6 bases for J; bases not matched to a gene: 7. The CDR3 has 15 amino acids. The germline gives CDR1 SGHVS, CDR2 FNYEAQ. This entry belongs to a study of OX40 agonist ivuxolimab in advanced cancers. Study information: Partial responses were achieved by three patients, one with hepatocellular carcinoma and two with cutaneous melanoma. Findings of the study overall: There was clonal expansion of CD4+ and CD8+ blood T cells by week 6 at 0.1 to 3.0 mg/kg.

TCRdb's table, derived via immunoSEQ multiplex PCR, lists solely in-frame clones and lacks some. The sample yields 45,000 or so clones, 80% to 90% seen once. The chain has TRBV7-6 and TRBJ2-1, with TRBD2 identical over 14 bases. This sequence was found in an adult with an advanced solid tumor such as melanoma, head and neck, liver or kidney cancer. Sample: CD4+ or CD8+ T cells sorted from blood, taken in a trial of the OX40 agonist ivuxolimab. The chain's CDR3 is CARTSGRAGANEQFF. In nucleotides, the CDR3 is TGTGCCAGGACTAGCGGGAGGGCCGGGGCCAATGAGCAGTTCTTC. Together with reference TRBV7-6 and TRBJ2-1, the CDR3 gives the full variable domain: GAGVSQSPRYKVTKRGQDVALRCDPISGHVSLYWYRQALGQGPEFLTYFNYEAQQDKSGLPNDRFSAERPEGSISTLTIQRTEQRDSAMYRCARTSGRAGANEQFFGPGTRLTVL.